These 5 T cell receptor beta chains were sequenced from one sample in a study of blood T cell repertoires in COVID-19. Data came from immunoSEQ multiplex PCR; TCRdb stores just in-frame clones and leaves some out. The top ten clones hold about 4.4% of a sample with hundreds of thousands of clones, roughly four fifths of them seen once. Sequencing was performed on peripheral blood. These receptors all come from a woman between 65 and 79 years old with acute or convalescent COVID-19.

This clone has only one observation. The CDR3 sequence: CAWSPDRSYGYTF. The CDR3 DNA is TGTGCCTGGAGTCCCGACAGGTCTTATGGCTACACCTTC. J is TRBJ1-2 and V is TRBV30; the D gene is possibly TRBD1 (6 bases). CDR3 size: 13 residues. Per the germline V gene, CDR1 is GTSNPN and CDR2 is SVGIG (reference sequence). Trimming removed 2 bases at V and 5 bases at J, with 12 bases between.

The chain links TRBV5-1 to TRBJ1-1, with D perhaps matching TRBD1 (6 bases). This CDR3 is 15 amino acids long. The germline gives CDR1 SGHRS, CDR2 YFSETQ. V dropped 0 bases and J dropped 1 base, with 10 bases sitting between them. The DNA of the CDR3 is TGCGCCAGCAGCTTGGTACAGGGAACGAACACTGAAGCTTTCTTT. Its protein product is CASSLVQGTNTEAFF.

J is TRBJ2-5 and V is TRBV30; possibly TRBD1 for D (5 bases). The CDR3 has 13 amino acids. V was clipped by 4 bases and J by 2 bases, with 11 bases between them. Germline V gene lookup returns CDR1 GTSNPN and CDR2 SVGIG (reference sequence). CDR3 protein: CAWTQGFQETQYF. CDR3 DNA sequence: TGTGCCTGGACGCAGGGTTTTCAAGAGACCCAGTACTTC.

The CDR3 here is CASSQEERGYGYTF. The CDR3 nucleotides are TGCGCCAGCAGCCAAGAGGAACGGGGCTATGGCTACACCTTC. The rearrangement links TRBV4-3 to TRBJ1-2, with no clear D. CDR1 LGHNA and CDR2 YSLEER come from the germline V gene. Trimming cost V 0 bases and J 4 bases, with 9 bases left between them. This CDR3 is 14 amino acids long.

The genes are TRBV2 and TRBJ1-2; D remains ambiguous. The CDR3 covers 13 residues. Trimming shortened V by 4 bases and J by 8 bases, and 14 bases separated the two germline ends. Germline CDR1 and CDR2: SNHLY and FYNNEI. The CDR3 region has the DNA TGTGCCAGCAGTGCAGGCGTCTTTGGGGGCTACACCTTC. This sequence encodes CASSAGVFGGYTF.